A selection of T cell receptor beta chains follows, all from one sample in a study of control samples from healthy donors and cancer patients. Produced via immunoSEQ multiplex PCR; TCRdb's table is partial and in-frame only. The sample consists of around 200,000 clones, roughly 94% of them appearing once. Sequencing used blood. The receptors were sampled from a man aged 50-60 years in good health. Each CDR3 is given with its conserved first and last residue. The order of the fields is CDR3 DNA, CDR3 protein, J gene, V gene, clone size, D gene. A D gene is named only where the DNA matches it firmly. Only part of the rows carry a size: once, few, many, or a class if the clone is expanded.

TGTGCCAGCAGCTTGGGCCAAACTAGCAATCAGCCCCAGCATTTT,CASSLGQTSNQPQHF,TRBJ1-5,TRBV5-8,few,-
TGTGCCAGCAGCCGAACAGGGCTGGGAAACACCATATATTTT,CASSRTGLGNTIYF,TRBJ1-3,TRBV3-1/TRBV3-2,-,-
TGTGCCAGCAGTTTATTTAGGGACCCCGAGGTCTTC,CASSLFRDPEVF,TRBJ2-1,TRBV28,-,-
TGCAGCGTGCAGCACAATTATGGCTACACCTTC,CSVQHNYGYTF,TRBJ1-2,TRBV29-1,-,-
TGTGCCAGCAGCGTAGCACAGCGAAACTCTGGAAACACCATATATTTT,CASSVAQRNSGNTIYF,TRBJ1-3,TRBV9,-,-
TGTGCCAGCAGCTCCCTAGTTGGGTTCGGCTACACCTTC,CASSSLVGFGYTF,TRBJ1-2,TRBV6-5,-,-
TGTGCCAGCAGCTTGGTGATGGGAGGCACTGAAGCTTTCTTT,CASSLVMGGTEAFF,TRBJ1-1,TRBV5-4,-,-
TGTGCCAGCAGTTACGCCGGGGGGGGCCAAGAGACCCAGTACTTC,CASSYAGGGQETQYF,TRBJ2-5,TRBV6-2/TRBV6-3,once,TRBD2
TGTGCCAGCAGCCCCTCCGGAGAGACCCAGTACTTC,CASSPSGETQYF,TRBJ2-5,TRBV7-2,-,-
TGTGCCAGTAGTGTCGGGGTTGACTCACCCCTCCACTTT,CASSVGVDSPLHF,TRBJ1-6,TRBV19,-,-
TGTGCCAGCAGTTACTCGATGGATAACAGCAATCAGCCCCAGCATTTT,CASSYSMDNSNQPQHF,TRBJ1-5,TRBV6-2/TRBV6-3,-,-
TGCAGCGTTGCTACAGGGTCTACTAATGAAAAACTGTTTTTT,CSVATGSTNEKLFF,TRBJ1-4,TRBV29-1,-,-
TGTGCCAGCAGTTACTCGAAAGCGACAGTCTATGGCTACACCTTC,CASSYSKATVYGYTF,TRBJ1-2,TRBV6-5,once,-
TGTGCCACCAGTGATCAGACAGTTTTGAGCAATCAGCCCCAGCATTTT,CATSDQTVLSNQPQHF,TRBJ1-5,TRBV24-1,once,-
TGTGCCAGCAGCTTGGTTGGAAGGGGCGGGGCACCCCTCCACTTT,CASSLVGRGGAPLHF,TRBJ1-6,TRBV7-3,-,-
TGTGCCATCAGTGAAGGGGGGTCTGGGGCCAACGTCCTGACTTTC,CAISEGGSGANVLTF,TRBJ2-6,TRBV10-3,-,-
TGTGCCAGTCAGTTCGACAGGTTCAACTCCTACGAGCAGTACTTC,CASQFDRFNSYEQYF,TRBJ2-7,TRBV2,-,-
TGTGCCAGCAGCGGGCAGGGGTTCAATCAGCCCCAGCATTTT,CASSGQGFNQPQHF,TRBJ1-5,TRBV7-2,-,-
TGTGCCAGCAGCTTGAGTCTGGTAGCTTTCTTT,CASSLSLVAFF,TRBJ1-1,TRBV7-9,-,-
TGTGCCAGCAGCTTAGAAGGTCTAGCGGCTTACAATGAGCAGTTCTTC,CASSLEGLAAYNEQFF,TRBJ2-1,TRBV7-2,-,TRBD2
TGCGCCAGCAGCGTATCCGGGACAGAGAACACTGAAGCTTTCTTT,CASSVSGTENTEAFF,TRBJ1-1,TRBV5-1,-,TRBD1
TGTGCCAGCAGTTACGCCAAAGGGGTAAACTATGGCTACACCTTC,CASSYAKGVNYGYTF,TRBJ1-2,TRBV6-6,-,-
TGCAGTGCTAGTCTCATTGGGTCAGTCTCCTACGAGCAGTACTTC,CSASLIGSVSYEQYF,TRBJ2-7,TRBV20-1,-,-
TGTGCCAGCTCACCATTTTCAGGAAGGAACACCGGGGAGCTGTTTTTT,CASSPFSGRNTGELFF,TRBJ2-2,TRBV18,-,-
TGTGCCAGCAGTCCCAAGGACAGGGCGGAGATAGAGACCCAGTACTTC,CASSPKDRAEIETQYF,TRBJ2-5,TRBV28,-,TRBD1
TGTGCCAGTAGTCCTTCGGGGGCGAACACCGGGGAGCTGTTTTTT,CASSPSGANTGELFF,TRBJ2-2,TRBV19,-,-
TGCGCCAGCAGCCAACGTAGGTGGGATTCACCCCTCCACTTT,CASSQRRWDSPLHF,TRBJ1-6,TRBV4-1,-,-
TGTGCCAGCAGCCGAGGGGGCCGGGCCACTGAAGCTTTCTTT,CASSRGGRATEAFF,TRBJ1-1,TRBV7-3,once,TRBD1
TGTGCCAGCTCACCACGCGAGGCTAACTATGGCTACACCTTC,CASSPREANYGYTF,TRBJ1-2,TRBV18,-,-
TGTGCCAGCAGTCCTATAGGGGACACCGGGGAGCTGTTTTTT,CASSPIGDTGELFF,TRBJ2-2,TRBV11-3,-,-
TGCGCCAGCAGCACCGACGGGTCTGGGGCCAACGTCCTGACTTTC,CASSTDGSGANVLTF,TRBJ2-6,TRBV5-1,once,-
TGTGCCAGCAGCGGACAGGGCGATTCACCCCTCCACTTT,CASSGQGDSPLHF,TRBJ1-6,TRBV6-4,-,TRBD1
TGTGCCAGCAGTTTTCGGGCGGGGGGGGCCTACAATGAGCAGTTCTTC,CASSFRAGGAYNEQFF,TRBJ2-1,TRBV27,-,TRBD2
TGTGCCAGCAGTTTAGGCGCATATTCACCCCTCCACTTT,CASSLGAYSPLHF,TRBJ1-6,TRBV27,-,-
TGTGCCAGCAGCTCCATGACCGCACACTACGAGCAGTACTTC,CASSSMTAHYEQYF,TRBJ2-7,TRBV7-9,-,-
TGTGCCAGCAGCCAAGATAGGGCTGGCTCCTACAATGAGCAGTTCTTC,CASSQDRAGSYNEQFF,TRBJ2-1,TRBV4-2,once,-
TGTGCCAGCAGGCGACAGGGGGCAGGGTATGGCTACACCTTC,CASRRQGAGYGYTF,TRBJ1-2,TRBV2,-,TRBD1
TGTGCCAGCAGTCCATCGGAAGGACAGGGGTACTCTGAAGCTTTCTTT,CASSPSEGQGYSEAFF,TRBJ1-1,TRBV5-5,-,TRBD1
TGTGCCAGTAGTCACCGGCCCGCGCCCTACAATGAGCAGTTCTTC,CASSHRPAPYNEQFF,TRBJ2-1,TRBV19,-,-
TGTGCCAGCACTTCGGGACAGTATGGCTACACCTTC,CASTSGQYGYTF,TRBJ1-2,TRBV21-1,-,-
TGTGCCAGCAGCCACACCATCAGGGGGCGACTAGCGGGCGCCGGGGAGCTGTTTTTT,CASSHTIRGRLAGAGELFF,TRBJ2-2,TRBV4-2,-,TRBD2
TGTGCCAGCAGCGGAGGCGGACAGGGGGCGCCGGGAAACACCATATATTTT,CASSGGGQGAPGNTIYF,TRBJ1-3,TRBV7-2,-,TRBD1
TGTGCCAGTAGTATCCGGACAGCCGGGAGTGGCAATCAGCCCCAGCATTTT,CASSIRTAGSGNQPQHF,TRBJ1-5,TRBV19,-,-
TGCAGCGTCGGGACGGTTCCCGCTGAAGCTTTCTTT,CSVGTVPAEAFF,TRBJ1-1,TRBV29-1,-,-
TGCGCCAGCAGCGGGGTCTTCGATGGCTACACCTTC,CASSGVFDGYTF,TRBJ1-2,TRBV5-1,-,-
TGTGCCAGTAGTCCCATGACAGGGGGCTATAATTCACCCCTCCACTTT,CASSPMTGGYNSPLHF,TRBJ1-6,TRBV19,-,TRBD1
TGCACCACAGAGTCGTACTATGGCTACACCTTC,CTTESYYGYTF,TRBJ1-2,TRBV20-1,-,-
TGTGCCAGCAGCATCGGGACAATCTATGGCTACACCTTC,CASSIGTIYGYTF,TRBJ1-2,TRBV5-4,-,-
TGTGCCAGCAGCCGCGGGACTAGCGGCTCCTACGAGCAGTACTTC,CASSRGTSGSYEQYF,TRBJ2-7,TRBV7-2,-,TRBD2
TGTGCCAGCAGCCAAACGACAGTAGGGGTTGAGGGCTACACCTTC,CASSQTTVGVEGYTF,TRBJ1-2,TRBV7-8,-,-
TGTGCCAGCAGCCCAAGTTCAAGTGCTGGAAACACCATATATTTT,CASSPSSSAGNTIYF,TRBJ1-3,TRBV3-1/TRBV3-2,-,-
TGTGCCAGCAACCCAGGGCCAAGCACAGATACGCAGTATTTT,CASNPGPSTDTQYF,TRBJ2-3,TRBV2,-,-
TGTGCCAGCAGCGTACAGCCGGGACAGAAGAACACTGAAGCTTTCTTT,CASSVQPGQKNTEAFF,TRBJ1-1,TRBV6-4,-,TRBD1
TGCGCCAGCATACCGGGACTAGCGGACAACAATGAGCAGTTCTTC,CASIPGLADNNEQFF,TRBJ2-1,TRBV5-1,-,TRBD2
TGCGCCAGCAGCGCCCCGGGACAGGGGGTTGAAAAACTGTTTTTT,CASSAPGQGVEKLFF,TRBJ1-4,TRBV5-1,-,TRBD1
TGCGCCAGCGCTGGGGGAGGGACAAACACCGGGGAGCTGTTTTTT,CASAGGGTNTGELFF,TRBJ2-2,TRBV5-1,-,-
TGTGCCAGCAGTGCGTTCAGGGGAGACTCCTACGAGCAGTACTTC,CASSAFRGDSYEQYF,TRBJ2-7,TRBV25-1,-,-
TGTGCCAGCAGTGAATTCAGATCCACAGATACGCAGTATTTT,CASSEFRSTDTQYF,TRBJ2-3,TRBV6-1,once,-
TGTGCCACCAAGACTCCCTCAGGGGCTTTCTTT,CATKTPSGAFF,TRBJ1-1,TRBV6-5,-,-
TGTGCCAGCAGCTTACAGGGTACGGGCTACGAGCAGTACTTC,CASSLQGTGYEQYF,TRBJ2-7,TRBV5-6,-,-